This T cell receptor beta chain was sequenced for a study of regulatory T cells in long-lasting Graves disease. Study outcomes and limitations: Persistent disease favored TRBV28, TRBJ1-2 and TRBJ2-5.

The germline V gene has CDR1 MNHNS and CDR2 SASEGT. CDR3 length: 11 amino acids. V lost 0 bases and J 10 bases, leaving 6 bases between the germline ends. Specified time point: newly diagnosed GD, antithyroid drugs for less than 3 months. With RNA extracted from PBMCs as input, the TCR library was made. This clonotype was seen ten or more times. Its antigen is currently unknown. Assembly of TCR beta libraries relied on iRepertoire HTBI primers together with Arm-PCR of CDR3 regions. TCRdb used MiXCR to reprocess the multiplex PCR reads, holding one entry per CDR3 protein. The sample records 500,000 or so distinct CDR3 sequences, 14% being singletons. These data were also filed under a second study, of T cells in Graves' hyperthyroidism and ophthalmopathy.

The specimen comprised peripheral blood mononuclear cells (PBMCs), sampled at new diagnosis, from a patient treated with antithyroid drugs. The chain joins TRBV6-1 to TRBJ1-1, with D uncertain. This TCR was recovered from a woman in her fifties or sixties with Graves disease. In DNA, the CDR3 is TGTGCCAGCAGTGAAGCGGTGATAGCTTTCTTT. It encodes CASSEAVIAFF.